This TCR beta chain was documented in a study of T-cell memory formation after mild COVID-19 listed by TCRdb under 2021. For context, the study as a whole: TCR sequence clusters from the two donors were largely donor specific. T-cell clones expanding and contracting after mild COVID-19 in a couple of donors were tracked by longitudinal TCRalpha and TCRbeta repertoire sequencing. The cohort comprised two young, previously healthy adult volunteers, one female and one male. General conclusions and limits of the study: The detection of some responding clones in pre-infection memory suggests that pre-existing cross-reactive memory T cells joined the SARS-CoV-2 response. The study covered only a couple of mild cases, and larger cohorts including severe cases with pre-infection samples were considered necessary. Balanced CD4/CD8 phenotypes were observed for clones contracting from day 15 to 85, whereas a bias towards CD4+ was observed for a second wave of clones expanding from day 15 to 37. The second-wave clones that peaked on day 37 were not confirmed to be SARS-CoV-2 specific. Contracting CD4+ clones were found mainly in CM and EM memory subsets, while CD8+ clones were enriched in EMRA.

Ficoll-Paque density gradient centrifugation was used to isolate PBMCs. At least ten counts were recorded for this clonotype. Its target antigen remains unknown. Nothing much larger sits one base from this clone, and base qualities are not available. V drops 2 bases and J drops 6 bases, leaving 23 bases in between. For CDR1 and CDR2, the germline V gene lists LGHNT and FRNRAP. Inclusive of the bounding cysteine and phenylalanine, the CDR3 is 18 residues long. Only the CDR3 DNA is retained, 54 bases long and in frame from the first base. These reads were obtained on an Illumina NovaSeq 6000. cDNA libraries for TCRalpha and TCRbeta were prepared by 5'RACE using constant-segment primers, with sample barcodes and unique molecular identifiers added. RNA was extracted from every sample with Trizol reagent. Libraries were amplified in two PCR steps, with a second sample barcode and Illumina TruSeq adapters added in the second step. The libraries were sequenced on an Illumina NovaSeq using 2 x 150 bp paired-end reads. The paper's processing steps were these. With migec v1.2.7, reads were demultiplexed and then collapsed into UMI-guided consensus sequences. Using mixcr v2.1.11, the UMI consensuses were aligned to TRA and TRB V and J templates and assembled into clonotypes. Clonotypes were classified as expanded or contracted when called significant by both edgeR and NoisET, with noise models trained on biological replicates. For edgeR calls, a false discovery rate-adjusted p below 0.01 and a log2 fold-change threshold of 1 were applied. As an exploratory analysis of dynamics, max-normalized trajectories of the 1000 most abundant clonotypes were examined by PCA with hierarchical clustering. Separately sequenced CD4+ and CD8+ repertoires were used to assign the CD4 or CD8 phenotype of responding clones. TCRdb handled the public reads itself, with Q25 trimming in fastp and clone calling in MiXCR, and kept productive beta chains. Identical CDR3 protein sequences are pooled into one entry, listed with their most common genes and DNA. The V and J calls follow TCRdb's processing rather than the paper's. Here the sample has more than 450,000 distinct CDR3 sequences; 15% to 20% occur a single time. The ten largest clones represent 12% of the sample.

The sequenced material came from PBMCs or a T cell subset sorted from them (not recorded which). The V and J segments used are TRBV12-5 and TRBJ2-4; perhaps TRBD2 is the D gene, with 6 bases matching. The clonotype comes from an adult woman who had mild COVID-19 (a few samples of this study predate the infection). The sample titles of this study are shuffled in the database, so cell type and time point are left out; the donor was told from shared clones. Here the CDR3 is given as CASGLIPNGPGAGNIQYF. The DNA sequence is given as TGTGCTAGTGGTTTGATCCCAAACGGGCCGGGAGCCGGAAACATTCAGTACTTC.